The 27 T cell receptor beta chains below were found in one sample sequenced in a study. TCRdb processed the RT-PCR reads anew with MiXCR; each CDR3 protein has one entry. The profile shows about 700,000 distinct CDR3 sequences, 14% of them singletons. Sequences were obtained from memory CD4+ T cells from blood. The receptor set was obtained from a female donor in good health, serving as a healthy control.

This clonotype was counted between two and nine times. CDR3 residues: CSVRWTFLQETQYF. The CDR3, as DNA: TGCAGCGTCCGATGGACCTTCTTACAAGAGACCCAGTACTTC. The chain couples TRBV29-1 to TRBJ2-5; unclear D gene. The V gene lost 6 bases and the J gene lost 2 bases, with 16 bases spanning the gap. The CDR3 length is 14 residues. CDR1 is SQVTM, CDR2 ANQGSEA, per germline.

The table lists this clonotype with a few counts. The chain is built from TRBV19 and TRBJ2-2; 7 bases fit TRBD1. The CDR3 contains 14 residues. V lost 5 bases, J lost 7 bases, and 7 bases stayed unmatched. The V gene's germline CDR1 is LNHDA and CDR2 SQIVND (reference sequence). The CDR3 region has the DNA TGTGCCAGTAGTGGACAGGCCTGGGGCGGGGAGCTGTTTTTT. Translating gives CASSGQAWGGELFF.

The CDR3 DNA follows: TGTGCCAGCAGGAGAGGGACAGGGCTCCCCAATGAGCAGTTCTTC. Its protein product is CASRRGTGLPNEQFF. V is TRBV28 and J is TRBJ2-1; 9 bases agree with TRBD1. The CDR3 has 15 residues. The V and J ends lost 6 bases and 6 bases, in that order; junction bases with no gene match: 9. Germline V gene sequence: CDR1 MDHEN, CDR2 SYDVKM.

This clonotype was picked up a small number of times. The CDR3 loop is CASNGDRAEQYF. In DNA, the CDR3 is TGTGCCAGCAACGGAGACAGGGCTGAGCAGTACTTC. The chain couples TRBV25-1 to TRBJ2-7; TRBD1 matches 7 bases. Unmatched junction bases numbered 7, after V lost 7 bases and J lost 7 bases. Germline V lookup: CDR1 MGHDK, CDR2 SYGVNS. This CDR3 is 12 amino acids long.

In this sample, this clonotype turned up many times. The chain uses TRBV12-3 or TRBV12-4 and TRBJ1-2; 7 nucleotides line up with TRBD1. CDR3 length: 12 residues. J lost 8 bases, V lost 6 bases, and 6 bases had no gene match. The DNA for the CDR3 is TGTGCCAGCAGCCTCAACAGGGGCGGCTACACCTTC. Its protein is CASSLNRGGYTF.

This clonotype was seen a handful of times. The gene calls are TRBV5-1 and TRBJ2-7; the match to TRBD2 covers 15 bases. This CDR3 contains 17 residues. The germline V gene encodes CDR1 SGHRS and CDR2 YFSETQ. J lost 2 bases, V lost 5 bases, and 8 bases had no gene match. CDR3 nucleotides: TGCGCCAGCAGACCAGGACTAGCGGGAGGGGAGACCTACGAGCAGTACTTC. Translation gives CASRPGLAGGETYEQYF. Looking up the rest from reference TRBV5-1 and TRBJ2-7 gives the full variable domain: KAGVTQTPRYLIKTRGQQVTLSCSPISGHRSVSWYQQTPGQGLQFLFEYFSETQRNKGNFPGRFSGRQFSNSRSEMNVSTLELGDSALYLCASRPGLAGGETYEQYFGPGTRLTVT.

This chain links TRBV5-1 with TRBJ1-6; possibly TRBD1 for D (5 bases). This CDR3 has 14 residues. The V end was cut by 2 bases, the J end by 7 bases, with 10 bases between. Germline V gene sequence: CDR1 SGHRS, CDR2 YFSETQ. CDR3 in DNA: TGCGCCAGCAGCTTTGGACACTCGAATTCACCCCTCCACTTT. Translating gives CASSFGHSNSPLHF.

The sample holds many counts of this clonotype. The V and J genes are TRBV4-3 and TRBJ2-3, with TRBD2 identical over 16 bases. The CDR3 loop spans 17 amino acids. V shed 4 bases and J 4 bases; nucleotides not matched to a gene: 5. CDR1 is LGHNA and CDR2 is YSLEER in the germline V gene. The CDR3 spells CASSPGLAGGPADTQYF. CDR3 nucleotide sequence: TGCGCCAGCAGCCCGGGACTAGCGGGAGGGCCGGCAGATACGCAGTATTTT.

The genes are TRBV7-2 and TRBJ2-1, with 9 bases aligning to TRBD2. The germline gives CDR1 SGHTA, CDR2 FQGNSA. V lost 5 bases, J lost 0 bases, and 5 bases stayed unmatched. This CDR3 is built from 16 residues. Written as DNA, the CDR3 is TGTGCCAGCAGCGGCCGACTAGCGGACTCCTACAATGAGCAGTTCTTC. Translating it yields CASSGRLADSYNEQFF. The full variable domain, with the rest looked up from reference TRBV7-2 and TRBJ2-1, is GAGVSQSPSNKVTEKGKDVELRCDPISGHTALYWYRQSLGQGLEFLIYFQGNSAPDKSGLPSDRFSAERTGGSVSTLTIQRTQQEDSAVYLCASSGRLADSYNEQFFGPGTRLTVL.

The chain has TRBV27 and TRBJ2-7; TRBD1 aligns across 10 bases. Germline CDR1 reads MNHEY; CDR2 reads SMNVEV (reference sequence). CDR3 size: 18 residues. Unmatched junction bases numbered 14, after V lost 6 bases and J lost 0 bases. CDR3 region: CASRQTTGTGDISYEQYF. The DNA of the CDR3 is TGTGCCAGCAGACAGACTACCGGGACAGGGGATATCTCCTACGAGCAGTACTTC.

In this sample, this clonotype turned up a few times. This chain links TRBV6-2 or TRBV6-3 with TRBJ2-7; D gene unclear. The J call may be wrong; the DNA end is better matched by TRBJ2-4. Germline V CDR1 and CDR2: MNHEY, SVGEGT. This CDR3 contains 13 residues. CDR3 residues: CASSTTTNSIQYF. The CDR3 DNA reads as TGTGCCAGCAGTACAACAACAAATAGCATTCAGTACTTC.

The rearrangement joins TRBV27 to TRBJ2-1; TRBD2 agrees at 11 bases. The CDR3 consists of 16 residues. The germline CDR1 and CDR2 sequences are MNHEY and SMNVEV (reference sequence). V was clipped by 5 bases and J by 9 bases; unmatched bases: 12. CDR3: CASSPLSPLAGAEQFF. CDR3 coding DNA: TGTGCCAGCAGTCCCCTCTCTCCACTAGCGGGGGCTGAGCAGTTCTTC.

At least ten counts were recorded for this clonotype. V usage is TRBV20-1 and J usage is TRBJ1-6; D is unresolved. The CDR3 length is 11 residues. Per germline, CDR1 DFQATT and CDR2 SNEGSKA (reference sequence). The germline V and J ends were trimmed by 3 bases and 9 bases, with 6 bases remaining between them. CDR3 region: CSARSGSPLHF. The CDR3 bases are TGCAGTGCTAGGAGCGGTTCACCCCTCCACTTT.

The J gene is TRBJ2-1, the V gene TRBV4-2; TRBD2 matches at 8 bases. The V gene's germline CDR1 is LGHNA and CDR2 YNFKEQ. This CDR3 has 13 residues. V gave up 2 bases and J gave up 16 bases; unmatched junction bases: 10. CDR3 protein: CASSQTGTRRTFF. CDR3 nucleotides: TGTGCCAGCAGCCAAACCGGGACTAGGCGGACCTTCTTC.

This clonotype was counted a few times. The chain links TRBV20-1 to TRBJ2-3, with TRBD2 identical over 14 bases. Germline values: CDR1 DFQATT, CDR2 SNEGSKA (reference sequence). The CDR3 totals 16 residues. V trimming: 3 bases; J trimming: 2 bases; junction bases outside the gene matches: 4. The CDR3 protein is CSASGTSGGITDTQYF. The DNA of the CDR3 is TGCAGTGCTAGCGGGACTAGCGGGGGTATCACAGATACGCAGTATTTT.

This clonotype occurred many times. The V call is TRBV29-1, the J call TRBJ1-2; D gene uncertain. The germline V gene has CDR1 SQVTM and CDR2 ANQGSEA. This CDR3 region has 12 residues. Deletions cut 5 bases from V and 3 bases from J, with 10 bases between. The CDR3 region is CSVLRQDYGYTF. CDR3 in DNA: TGCAGCGTTTTGCGGCAGGACTATGGCTACACCTTC.

Only a few counts were recorded for this clonotype. A much larger clone lies one base from this, so it may be a read error. The CDR3 protein is CAISGNSYEQYF. The CDR3 DNA reads TGTGCCATCAGTGGAAATTCCTACGAGCAGTACTTC. This rearrangement joins TRBV10-3 to TRBJ2-7, with no clear D. The V gene's germline CDR1 is ENHRY and CDR2 SYGVKD. The CDR3 runs 12 residues. Trimming left V 4 bases short and J 1 base short, with 5 bases between.

This clonotype has at least ten counts. The J gene is TRBJ1-5, the V gene TRBV12-3 or TRBV12-4; D gene unclear. Trimming removed 5 bases at V and 9 bases at J, with 20 bases between. The CDR3 has 15 residues. CDR3: CASSQHLTELSPQHF. For the CDR3, the DNA is TGTGCCAGCAGTCAACATCTAACGGAGTTATCGCCCCAGCATTTT.

This clonotype occurred many times. The J gene is TRBJ2-7, the V gene TRBV7-7, with 7 bases identical to TRBD1. Germline lookup yields CDR1 SSHAT and CDR2 FNYEAQ (reference sequence). V shed 2 bases and J 5 bases; nucleotides not matched to a gene: 6. CDR3 length: 14 residues. CDR3 bases: TGTGCCAGCAGCTTACGTGAGGGGGCCCACGAGCAGTACTTC. It codes for CASSLREGAHEQYF.

The V gene is TRBV20-1, the J gene TRBJ2-7; TRBD2 agrees at 7 bases. V lost 6 bases, J lost 5 bases, and 10 bases stayed unmatched. This CDR3 has 13 amino acids. Germline lookup yields CDR1 DFQATT and CDR2 SNEGSKA (reference sequence). The CDR3 region has the DNA TGCAGTGCCTTGGGGGAGGGCCGAGACGAGCAGTACTTC. Protein: CSALGEGRDEQYF.

V and J are TRBV5-5 and TRBJ2-7, with a possible D match to TRBD2 (6 bases). Germline V CDR1 and CDR2: SGHKS, YYEKEE (reference sequence). Trimming took 6 bases from V and 0 from J, leaving 19 bases between them. The CDR3 has 16 residues. CDR3 in DNA: TGTGCCAGCACCCGCCAGGCGGCGGGGAGCTCCTACGAGCAGTACTTC. Residues: CASTRQAAGSSYEQYF.

The chain employs TRBV4-3 and TRBJ2-3, with D perhaps being TRBD1 or TRBD2 (5 bases each). The germline V and J ends were trimmed by 0 bases and 6 bases, with 13 bases remaining between them. Germline assignment: CDR1 LGHNA and CDR2 YSLEER. The CDR3 is 15 residues long. The DNA of the CDR3 is TGCGCCAGCAGCCAAGATCTCAGGGACGAGGATACGCAGTATTTT. This gives the protein CASSQDLRDEDTQYF.

The sample holds many counts of this clonotype. The chain links TRBV3-1 to TRBJ1-1; D call uncertain. CDR1 is LGHDT and CDR2 is YNNKEL in the germline V gene (reference sequence). The CDR3 has 15 amino acids. Trimming took 0 bases from V and 5 from J, leaving 13 bases between them. This chain's CDR3 is CASSQDRGRDTEAFF. CDR3 DNA: TGTGCCAGCAGCCAAGATCGGGGTAGGGATACTGAAGCTTTCTTT.

This clonotype was detected only a few times. The chain recombines TRBV20-1 with TRBJ2-2; TRBD2 matches at 7 bases. The germline V gene has CDR1 DFQATT and CDR2 SNEGSKA (reference sequence). V was pared by 6 bases and J by 6 bases, with 13 bases of the junction left unmatched. The CDR3 is made up of 15 amino acids. As DNA, the CDR3 is TGCAGTGCCACCCCTCCGGGACTAAGACCCGGGGAGCTGTTTTTT. Protein sequence: CSATPPGLRPGELFF.

As for this clonotype: At one boundary the junction diverges from the germline segment, which might be a read error. The chain recombines TRBV7-7 with TRBJ2-2; the match to TRBD2 covers 12 bases. This CDR3 spans 18 amino acids. Looked up from germline, CDR1 is SSHAT and CDR2 is FNYEAQ (reference sequence). This chain's CDR3 is CASSRSIGTSGPTGELFF. The CDR3 DNA reads as TGTGCTAGCAGCCGAAGTATCGGGACTAGCGGGCCCACCGGGGAGCTGTTTTTT.

This clonotype was detected a few times. The V call is TRBV12-3 or TRBV12-4, the J call TRBJ2-2; D gene unclear. This CDR3 region has 15 residues. The V end lost 1 base, the J end lost 6 bases, and 12 bases lay between the germline ends. The CDR3 DNA reads TGTGCCAGCAGTTTAGTAGGGCCGGGCGCCGGGGAGCTGTTTTTT. It yields the protein CASSLVGPGAGELFF.

This clonotype was recorded many times. This rearrangement joins TRBV20-1 to TRBJ2-5; D is possibly TRBD1 (7 bases). The CDR3 spans 18 residues. The germline CDR1 and CDR2 sequences are DFQATT and SNEGSKA (reference sequence). V was shortened by 3 bases and J by 1 base, with 24 bases between the two germline ends. Here the CDR3 DNA reads TGCAGTGCTAGTTGGGTGGGGTCGACAGGGAGGTCCCAAGAGACCCAGTACTTC. It codes for CSASWVGSTGRSQETQYF.